This T cell receptor (beta chain) was captured in a study of blood T cells in healthy people across ages. Concerning this clonotype itself: Its antigen is unidentified.

PBMCs, at least 6 million per sample, were isolated. Next came a second PCR, run for roughly 6 to 11 cycles, which used a sample-barcoded 5' primer along with a J-beta primer mix. Every cDNA was tagged by a template-switch adaptor with 12 random nucleotides. TCRdb reanalysed the 5' RACE reads using MiXCR and keeps one entry per CDR3 protein. The repertoire has 730,000 or so distinct CDR3 sequences, approximately 39% of them found once; the top ten carry 20% to 25%. Study-wide findings and caveats: The study regarded diversity estimates from one million T cells as underestimates.

This clonotype was obtained from a woman aged 55-69 years in good health. The sample was blood.

The CDR3 DNA reads TGCAGCGTGGGTCCCCTGGCAGCCCTCACTGAAGCTTTCTTT. Translation gives CSVGPLAALTEAFF. V is TRBV29-1 and J is TRBJ1-1; D is uncertain. The V end lost 6 bases, the J end lost 4 bases, and 18 bases lay between the germline ends. Germline V CDR1 and CDR2: SQVTM, ANQGSEA. This CDR3 region has 14 residues.